Listed here is a single T cell receptor (beta chain). Its matching antigen is unknown. CDR1 is SGHDT and CDR2 is YYEEEE in the germline V gene. After removal of 5 bases from V and 4 bases from J, the junction contained 14 bases not matched to a gene. The CDR3 extends over 18 amino acids. The data originate from a study of cytomegalovirus exposure and HLA in healthy donors. Study outcomes and limitations: Usually a TCR sequence was rare, but some public TCRs were found in many donors.

The data were produced by immunoSEQ multiplex PCR, yet TCRdb's version contains in-frame clones alone and is incomplete. The sample holds under 150,000 clones, approximately 84% seen once. V is TRBV5-6 and J is TRBJ2-1, with 11 positions matching TRBD2. The source is a woman aged 25-40 years in good health and CMV-seronegative. Source material: PBMCs. The CDR3 loop reads CASSSRLAGSTFYNEQFF. CDR3 coding DNA: TGTGCCAGCAGTTCCCGACTAGCGGGGTCAACCTTTTACAATGAGCAGTTCTTC.